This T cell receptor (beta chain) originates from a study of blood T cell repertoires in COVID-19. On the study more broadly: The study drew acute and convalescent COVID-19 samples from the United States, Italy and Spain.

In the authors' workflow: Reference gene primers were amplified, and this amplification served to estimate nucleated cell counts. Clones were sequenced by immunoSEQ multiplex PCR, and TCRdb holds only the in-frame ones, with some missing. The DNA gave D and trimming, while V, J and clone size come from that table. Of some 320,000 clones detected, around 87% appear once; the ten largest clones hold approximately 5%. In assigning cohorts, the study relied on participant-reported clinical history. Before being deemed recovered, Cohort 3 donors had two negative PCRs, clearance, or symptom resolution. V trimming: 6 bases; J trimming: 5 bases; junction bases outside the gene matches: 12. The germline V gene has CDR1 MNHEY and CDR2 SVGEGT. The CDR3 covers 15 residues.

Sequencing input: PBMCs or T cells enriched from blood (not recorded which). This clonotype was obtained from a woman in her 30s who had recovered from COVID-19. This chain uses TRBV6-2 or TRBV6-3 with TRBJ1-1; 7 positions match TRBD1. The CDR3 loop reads CASSPNRGGRTEAFF. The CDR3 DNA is TGTGCCAGCAGCCCGAACAGGGGAGGAAGGACTGAAGCTTTCTTT.